This T cell receptor (beta chain) came from a study of cytomegalovirus exposure and HLA in healthy donors. Study details: About 83 million unique TCRs from HLA-typed donors made up an early data release.

The germline V and J ends were trimmed by 5 bases and 5 bases, with 16 bases remaining between them. The germline CDR1 and CDR2 sequences are MDHEN and SYDVKM. The CDR3 loop spans 15 amino acids. Findings of the study overall: Earlier analysis yielded a pattern in which most TCR beta V segments were productive about 90% or about 30% of the time.

Of note for this clone: Its antigen is unknown.

Both 60 Vbeta primers and 13 Jbeta primers went into the PCR. TCRdb keeps only in-frame clones here, not all; method: immunoSEQ multiplex PCR. The sample contains about 76,000 clones, roughly two thirds of which appear only once. The chain links TRBV28 to TRBJ1-5, with D unresolved. This clonotype originated in a middle-aged woman in good health and CMV-seropositive. Specimen: PBMCs. CDR3 loop: CASSSSPRTDQPQHF. CDR3 coding DNA: TGTGCCAGCAGTAGCTCCCCCCGGACTGATCAGCCCCAGCATTTT. The full variable domain, rest sourced from reference TRBV28 and TRBJ1-5, is DVKVTQSSRYLVKRTGEKVFLECVQDMDHENMFWYRQDPGLGLRLIYFSYDVKMKEKGDIPEGYSVSREKKERFSLILESASTNQTSMYLCASSSSPRTDQPQHFGDGTRLSIL.